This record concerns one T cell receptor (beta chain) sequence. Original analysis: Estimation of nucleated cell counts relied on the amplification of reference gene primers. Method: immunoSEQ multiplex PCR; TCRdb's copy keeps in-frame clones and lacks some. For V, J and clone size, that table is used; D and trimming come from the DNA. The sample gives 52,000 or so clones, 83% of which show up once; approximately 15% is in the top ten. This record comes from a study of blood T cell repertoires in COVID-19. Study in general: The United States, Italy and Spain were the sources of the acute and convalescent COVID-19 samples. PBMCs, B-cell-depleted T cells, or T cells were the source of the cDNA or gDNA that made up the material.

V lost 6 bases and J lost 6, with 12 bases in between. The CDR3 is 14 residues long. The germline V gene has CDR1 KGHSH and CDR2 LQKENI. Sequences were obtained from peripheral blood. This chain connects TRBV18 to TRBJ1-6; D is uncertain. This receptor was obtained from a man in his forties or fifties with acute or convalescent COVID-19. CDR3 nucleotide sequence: TGTGCCAGCTCGAGGCCGGAAGTTAATTCACCCCTCCACTTT. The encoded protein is CASSRPEVNSPLHF.